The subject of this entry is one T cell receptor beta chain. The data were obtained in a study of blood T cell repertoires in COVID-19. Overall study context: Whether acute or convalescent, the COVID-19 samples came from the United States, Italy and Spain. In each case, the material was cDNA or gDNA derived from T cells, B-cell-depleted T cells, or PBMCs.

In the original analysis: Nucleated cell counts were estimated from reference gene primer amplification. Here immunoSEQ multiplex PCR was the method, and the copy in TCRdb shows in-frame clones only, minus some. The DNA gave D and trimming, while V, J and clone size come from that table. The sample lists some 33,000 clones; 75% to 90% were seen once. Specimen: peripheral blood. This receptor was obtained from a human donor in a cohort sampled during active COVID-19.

The CDR3 reads CASSLTNQPQHF. The DNA for the CDR3 is TGTGCCAGCAGCTTAACTAATCAGCCCCAGCATTTT. The chain is built from TRBV13 and TRBJ1-5; no definite D call. The germline CDR1 and CDR2 sequences are PRHDT and FYEKMQ (reference sequence). The CDR3 contains 12 residues. V was trimmed by 2 bases and J by 4 bases, leaving 3 bases between them.